This T cell receptor (beta chain) is drawn from a study of cytomegalovirus exposure and HLA in healthy donors. Overall study findings and caveats: According to a subsequent analysis, TCR clusters from the first cohort were inclined to appear together in the 110 or so validation repertoires. Rare TCR sequences predominated, though certain public TCRs were found in many donors. 150 or so TCR beta chains were listed as cytomegalovirus-associated.

In regard to this clone: Its antigen is unidentified.

Germline V CDR1 and CDR2: SGHRS, YFSETQ. V gave up 2 bases and J gave up 2 bases; unmatched junction bases: 6. The CDR3 runs 15 residues. Repertoires were generated with immunoSEQ multiplex PCR, while TCRdb's copy carries only in-frame clones and drops some. Among 100,000 to 150,000 clones listed, about 91% were seen once. The receptor was isolated from a woman aged 18-29 years in good health and CMV-seronegative. This chain uses TRBV5-1 with TRBJ2-5, with 7 bases that match TRBD2. Input material: PBMCs. CDR3 residues: CASSLRGLDQETQYF. Written as DNA, the CDR3 is TGCGCCAGCAGCTTACGTGGACTAGATCAAGAGACCCAGTACTTC.